This T cell receptor beta chain comes out of a study of cytomegalovirus exposure and HLA in healthy donors. Points from the study as a whole: A later analysis linked a missense variant in DCLRE1C to the trimming of TCR beta V and J genes. Sequencing had likely introduced a cluster of highly shared sequence variants as an artifact. In vitro testing confirmed three CMV-associated chains as specific for CMV antigens.

The CDR3 is made up of 14 amino acids. Looked up from germline, CDR1 is SGHNT and CDR2 is YENEEA. Trimming pared 0 bases from V and 6 bases from J, leaving 11 bases between. Both 60 Vbeta primers and 13 Jbeta primers went into the PCR. Original processing notes: An analysis that came later counted 80 million or so unique TCR beta chains, approximately 12 million shared. TCRdb's table, derived via immunoSEQ multiplex PCR, lists solely in-frame clones and lacks some. V, J and clone size are taken as reported in that table, and D and trimming were inferred from the DNA itself. The sample has tens of thousands of clones, over 65% seen once. As regards this clone: Antigen unknown.

The sequenced material came from PBMCs. The receptor was derived from a middle-aged woman in good health and CMV-seropositive. This chain uses TRBV11-3 with TRBJ1-1; D ambiguous. The CDR3 DNA is TGTGCCAGCAGCTTAGACTGGAACAGCTCTGAAGCTTTCTTT. Translating gives CASSLDWNSSEAFF.